This T cell receptor beta chain was documented in a study of vaccination and CD4 T cells after COVID-19 (dated by TCRdb to between 2022 and 2023). For the wider study: SARS-CoV-2 positivity had been established in the convalescent patients by nasal swab PCR, and mild disease was recorded in eight to ten of these patients and severe disease in one. As controls, cultures received a CEFX viral epitope pool (the positive control), an HIV-1 Nef peptide pool (the negative control), or no peptide at all. In 10 COVID-19 convalescent patients and a handful of infection-naive healthy vaccine recipients, the spike-specific CD4+ TCR repertoire before mRNA vaccination was compared with the repertoire after mRNA vaccination. Post-vaccine blood samples were taken a median of about 70 days after the second vaccine dose, with a range of roughly 14 to 250 days. Each participant got two doses of either the Pfizer-BioNTech BNT162b2 vaccine (n=8) or the Moderna mRNA-1273 vaccine (n=2). Post-COVID blood samples from convalescent patients were collected a median of around 100 days after diagnosis, with a range of 35 to 161 days. The cultures were stimulated with overlapping spike peptide pools from SARS-CoV-2 and from the common cold coronaviruses HCoV-NL63, HCoV-OC43 and HCoV-229E. In the convalescent cohort there were six males and four females, among whom were two Hispanic individuals, seven Caucasians, two Asians and one multiracial person. The paper's findings and limits, for the study overall: The median count of SARS-CoV-2-reactive clonotypes went up from 20 to 25 after infection to 30 to 40 after vaccination, although the change was not significant. Of the vaccine-specific clones in convalescent patients, 304 of 307, or nearly all, reacted only to SARS-CoV-2 spike and did not cross-react with common cold coronaviruses. Among the post-vaccine SARS-CoV-2-reactive clones in convalescent patients, a median around 85% showed up only after vaccination, which suggests vaccine-specific priming. Relatively few convalescent patients were included in the study, and early timepoints after natural infection were not analyzed.

From cysteine to phenylalanine, the CDR3 is 17 amino acids long. Only CDR3 DNA is held: 51 bases, read in frame from base 1. Taken from the germline V gene, the CDR1 and CDR2 loops are KGHDR and SFDVKD. Unmatched junction bases come to 13, with V trimmed by 4 bases and J by 7 bases. In regard to this clonotype: No cognate antigen has been identified for it. No much larger clone exists at a distance of one base, and base qualities are not known.

The library was made by PCR. At the Johns Hopkins FTIC core, DNA from the cultured CD4+ T cells underwent TCR sequencing with the Oncomine TCR Beta short-read assay. The QIAamp micro DNA kit was used to extract genomic DNA from the cultured CD4+ T cells. Oncomine TCR Beta libraries made from cultured CD4+ T cells were pooled using unique dual indexes and sequenced on an Illumina iSeq 100. Processing in the source paper ran as follows. Non-productive sequences were removed, and CDR3s not starting with C, not ending with F or W, or shorter than 7 amino acids were discarded. Antigen-specific clonotypes were identified using the MANAFEST web application through comparison of peptide-stimulated wells with reference and other culture wells. For a clone to be called positive, the clone needed an FDR below 0.05, an odds ratio above 5, and a productive frequency above 0.1% in at least two of three replicate wells. A clonotype was classed as cross-reactive if the clonotype showed significant expansion both in SARS-CoV-2 spike wells and in at least one common cold coronavirus spike condition. Levenshtein distances (stringdist) and unrooted phylogenetic trees (ape) in R version 3.6.1 were used to assess CDR3 homology. In TCRdb, the public reads were trimmed at Q25 with fastp and aligned with MiXCR, with productive beta chains retained. Merged by CDR3 protein, the rows form single entries marked with the most common genes and DNA. It is TCRdb's table, rather than the study itself, that gives the V and J calls and clone size. The sample profile shows 9,000 to 15,000 distinct CDR3 sequences; around 48% of them were found once. Clones ranked in the top ten supply around a fifth of the sample.

In the paper's terms, the treatment or condition label means: approximately 11-day PBMC culture with coronavirus spike peptide pools or control peptides (ViraFEST assay). The study used the ViraFEST assay, which expanded antigen-specific T cells with peptide pools and then identified expanded clonotypes by TCR sequencing. The convalescent patients' positive SARS-CoV-2 PCR tests fell between March and December 2020, which was before the Alpha, Beta and Delta variants emerged in the United States. Each well held 2.2 million or so PBMCs cultured with approximately 9.1 ug/ml peptide pools in IMDM containing 5% human AB serum and about 10 IU/ml IL-2. Half of the culture medium was replaced with fresh IL-2-containing medium on days 3 and 7. After 10 days of culture, CD4+ T cells were isolated by negative selection using the EasySep CD4+ T cell isolation kit. Ficoll-Paque Plus gradient centrifugation was used to isolate PBMCs from whole blood, and the isolated PBMCs were then either used fresh or cryopreserved at -140C. In general, triplicate wells were set up for every culture condition.

Recombination connected TRBV24-1 to TRBJ2-2, with 8 bases aligning to TRBD1. Sequenced input: CD4+ T cells from blood, cultured in vitro. The TCR was taken from a human donor who had recovered from COVID-19. CDR3 reads: CATSDSLRTGRHGELFF. The nucleotide sequence reads TGTGCCACCAGTGACTCCCTCCGGACAGGGCGGCACGGGGAGCTGTTTTTT.